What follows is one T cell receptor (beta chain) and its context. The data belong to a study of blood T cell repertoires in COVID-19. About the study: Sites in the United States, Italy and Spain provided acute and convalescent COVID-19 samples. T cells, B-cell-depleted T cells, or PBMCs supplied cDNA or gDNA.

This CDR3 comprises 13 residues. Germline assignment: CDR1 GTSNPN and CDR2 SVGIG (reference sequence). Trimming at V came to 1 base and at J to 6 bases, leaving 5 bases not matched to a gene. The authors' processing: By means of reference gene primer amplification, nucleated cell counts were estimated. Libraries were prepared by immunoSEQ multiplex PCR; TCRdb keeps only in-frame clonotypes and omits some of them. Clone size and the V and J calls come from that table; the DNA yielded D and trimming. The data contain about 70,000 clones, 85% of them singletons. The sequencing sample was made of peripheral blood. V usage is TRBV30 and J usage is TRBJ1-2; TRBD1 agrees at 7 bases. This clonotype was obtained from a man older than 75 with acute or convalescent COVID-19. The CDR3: CAWSASGTDGYTF. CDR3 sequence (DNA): TGTGCCTGGAGTGCCTCCGGGACAGATGGCTACACCTTC.